One and the same sample provided the 19 T cell receptor beta chains below, sequenced in a study of blood T cell repertoires in COVID-19 (dated by TCRdb to about 2020). Libraries were prepared through the immunoSEQ multiplex PCR assay. The source is immuneACCESS, and TCRdb retained only in-frame sequences with V and J called. Part of the clones is not carried over; for the studies checked, unresolved V genes explain less than half of this, and the remainder is unexplained. In all, the sample holds more than 25,000 clones, and about 89% of those were seen once. The ten largest clones take up 0.55% of the sample. Sequencing used peripheral blood. The receptors originated from a woman aged 40 to 50 with active or convalescent COVID-19.

The V gene is TRBV29-1, the J gene TRBJ2-2, with D possibly matching TRBD2 (7 bases). Germline V CDR1 and CDR2: SQVTM, ANQGSEA. The CDR3 extends over 14 amino acids. Trimming took off 6 bases at V and 4 bases at J, with 15 bases between the two ends. The CDR3, as DNA: TGCAGCGTCCGGGGGGCAGGGGTCACCGGGGAGCTGTTTTTT. Its translation: CSVRGAGVTGELFF.

The chain uses TRBV28 and TRBJ1-2; 9 bases fit TRBD1. The J segment lost 4 bases and the V segment lost 5 bases, leaving 2 bases of the junction unmatched. Germline-derived CDR1 and CDR2 are MDHEN and SYDVKM. The CDR3 loop spans 13 amino acids. The DNA of the CDR3 is TGTGCCAGCAGTGGGGACAGGGCCTATGGCTACACCTTC. Its translation: CASSGDRAYGYTF.

This clone was found a few times. The chain has TRBV21-1 and TRBJ2-1; TRBD1, as called in the table, went unchecked against the DNA. TRBV21-1 is annotated as a pseudogene. CDR3 length: 16 residues. The CDR3 is CASTQTGTGSYNEQFF. The DNA for the CDR3 is TGTGCCAGCACCCAGACCGGGACAGGCTCCTACAATGAGCAGTTCTTC.

The V and J genes are TRBV6-5 and TRBJ1-3; D might be TRBD1 (6 bases). CDR1 MNHEY and CDR2 SVGAGI come from the germline V gene. Trimming shortened V by 8 bases and J by 7 bases, and 21 bases separated the two germline ends. This CDR3 comprises 15 residues. As DNA, the CDR3 is TGTGCCAGCTTGAAACTACAGGGTTTGGTGAACACCATATATTTT. Translation gives CASLKLQGLVNTIYF.

The chain combines TRBV2 with TRBJ2-7; 7 bases line up with TRBD2. Looked up from germline, CDR1 is SNHLY and CDR2 is FYNNEI. Unmatched junction bases numbered 3, after V lost 8 bases and J lost 2 bases. The CDR3 loop spans 12 amino acids. Written as DNA, the CDR3 is TGTGCCAGCGGGGCGGGGGCCTACGAGCAGTACTTC. This gives the protein CASGAGAYEQYF.

This chain joins TRBV5-4 and TRBJ2-2; no clear D. The CDR3 consists of 15 residues. Germline assignment: CDR1 SGHNT and CDR2 YYREEE (reference sequence). V was trimmed by 0 bases and J by 1 base, leaving 7 bases between them. The CDR3 DNA reads TGTGCCAGCAGCTTGGACAGCTGGAACACCGGGGAGCTGTTTTTT. Its protein is CASSLDSWNTGELFF.

This chain connects TRBV5-4 to TRBJ1-1; D may be TRBD1 (5 bases). Germline V gives CDR1 SGHNT, CDR2 YYREEE (reference sequence). V lost 2 bases, J lost 0 bases, and 11 bases lay in between. The CDR3 totals 15 residues. The CDR3 loop is CASSFVGGLNTEAFF. The CDR3 bases are TGTGCCAGCAGCTTCGTGGGGGGATTGAACACTGAAGCTTTCTTT.

The rearrangement joins TRBV30 to TRBJ2-7; a weak D match, TRBD1 (6 bases). This CDR3 contains 14 residues. Trimming took 4 bases from V and 2 from J, leaving 15 bases between them. In germline, CDR1 is GTSNPN, CDR2 SVGIG (reference sequence). The CDR3 coding sequence is TGTGCCTGGAATCGAGGGGGTGGGGCCTACGAGCAGTACTTC. The encoded protein is CAWNRGGGAYEQYF.

J is TRBJ1-3 and V is TRBV5-4; D not certain. V lost 1 base, J lost 1 base, and 12 bases lay in between. The CDR3 runs 16 residues. From germline, CDR1 is SGHNT and CDR2 YYREEE (reference sequence). The CDR3 DNA follows: TGTGCCAGCAGCTTGTCCGAGACACCGTCTGGAAACACCATATATTTT. As protein: CASSLSETPSGNTIYF.

The V and J genes are TRBV30 and TRBJ1-5; 7 bases map to TRBD1. The CDR3 length is 13 residues. Germline CDR1 is GTSNPN and CDR2 is SVGIG (reference sequence). V gave up 5 bases and J gave up 1 base; unmatched junction bases: 2. The CDR3 is CAWSTGSNQPQHF. The CDR3 DNA sequence: TGTGCCTGGTCGACAGGGAGCAATCAGCCCCAGCATTTT.

This clone has a handful of counts. This chain links TRBV2 with TRBJ2-1, with 11 nucleotides matching TRBD2. The CDR3 totals 15 residues. V lost 6 bases to trimming and J lost 6 bases; unmatched junction nucleotides: 7. The germline CDR1 and CDR2 sequences are SNHLY and FYNNEI. The CDR3, as DNA: TGTGCCAGCAGGCCTCTAGCGGGGGGACGCAATGAGCAGTTCTTC. Protein product: CASRPLAGGRNEQFF.

The chain carries TRBV7-6 and TRBJ2-7, with 8 positions matching TRBD2. The CDR3 sequence is 16 residues long. The J segment lost 7 bases and the V segment lost 3 bases, leaving 14 bases of the junction unmatched. Germline V gene lookup returns CDR1 SGHVS and CDR2 FNYEAQ. Written as DNA, the CDR3 is TGTGCCAGCAGCTTGACACCCCCGGGAGGGCCGGGGGAGCAGTACTTC. As protein: CASSLTPPGGPGEQYF.

This chain connects TRBV5-1 to TRBJ1-2; the D gene is possibly TRBD1 (6 bases). Germline assignment: CDR1 SGHRS and CDR2 YFSETQ. This CDR3 is 14 amino acids long. Between the trimmed V and J ends, which lost 2 bases and 6 bases, there was a span of 14 bases. CDR3 bases: TGCGCCAGCAGCTTACGTCCCGCAGGGGATGGCTACACCTTC. It yields the protein CASSLRPAGDGYTF.

The chain links TRBV4-3 to TRBJ2-5; 8 nucleotides align to TRBD1. The J segment lost 4 bases and the V segment lost 1 base, leaving 5 bases of the junction unmatched. Per germline, CDR1 LGHNA and CDR2 YSLEER. CDR3 length: 15 amino acids. CDR3 coding DNA: TGCGCCAGCAGCCAAGCCCAGGGGGCCGGAGAGACCCAGTACTTC. It yields the protein CASSQAQGAGETQYF.

This chain links TRBV6-5 with TRBJ1-1; TRBD1 might be the D (5 bases). The V end lost 6 bases, the J end lost 1 base, and 9 bases lay between the germline ends. The CDR3 contains 13 residues. Germline values: CDR1 MNHEY, CDR2 SVGAGI. The CDR3 DNA reads as TGTGCCAGCAGGCCCACAGGGAACACTGAAGCTTTCTTT. Translated, it gives CASRPTGNTEAFF.

The V gene is TRBV6-5, the J gene TRBJ2-5, with 8 bases identical to TRBD2. This CDR3 contains 14 residues. Germline V lookup: CDR1 MNHEY, CDR2 SVGAGI. V was clipped by 7 bases and J by 2 bases; unmatched bases: 6. The CDR3 sequence is CASTGLVKQETQYF. The CDR3 DNA is TGTGCCAGCACGGGACTAGTGAAACAAGAGACCCAGTACTTC.

This clone was seen only a few times. The V call is TRBV7-2, the J call TRBJ2-1; 10 bases match TRBD2. After removal of 6 bases from V and 6 bases from J, the junction contained 8 bases not matched to a gene. The CDR3 totals 15 residues. CDR1 SGHTA and CDR2 FQGNSA come from the germline V gene. The CDR3 here is CASRGSGGAVNEQFF. The CDR3 nucleotides read TGTGCCAGCAGAGGAAGCGGGGGGGCTGTCAATGAGCAGTTCTTC.

The J gene is TRBJ1-3, the V gene TRBV10-3; the D gene is possibly TRBD1 (6 bases). This CDR3 region has 16 residues. Germline CDR1 reads ENHRY; CDR2 reads SYGVKD. Trimming shortened V by 7 bases and J by 0 bases, and 16 bases separated the two germline ends. The CDR3 nucleotides are TGTGCCATCAATCACCCGGACAGTTACTCTGGAAACACCATATATTTT. Residues: CAINHPDSYSGNTIYF.

This chain links TRBV24-1 with TRBJ2-1; TRBD2 agrees at 11 bases. Germline trimming cut 3 bases from V and 2 bases from J; bases unmatched to any gene: 5. This CDR3 is 17 amino acids long. Germline CDR1 and CDR2: KGHDR and SFDVKD. The CDR3 DNA sequence: TGTGCCACCAGTGATCCCACTAGCGGGAGTGCCTACAATGAGCAGTTCTTC. Protein product: CATSDPTSGSAYNEQFF.